This T cell receptor (beta chain) was identified during a study of PD-L1 blockade in urothelial cancer. Looking at the study overall: Patients had been given 0 to 3 earlier chemotherapy regimens. Peripheral blood specimens exhibited a median yield of approximately 140,000 T cells. The study's findings and limits: Durable benefit was linked to greater 3-week expansion of tumor-associated blood clones.

Data came from immunoSEQ multiplex PCR; TCRdb stores just in-frame clones and leaves some out. The table lists more than 60,000 clones, approximately 91% of them singletons, with about 11% in the top ten. Time point denoted: peripheral blood 6 weeks after treatment start. Peripheral blood mononuclear cells were collected from every patient before and during treatment, yielding between 1 and 8 samples per patient. The germline gives CDR1 SGHKS, CDR2 YYEKEE (reference sequence). The length of the CDR3 is 16 residues. V was cut by 2 bases and J by 2 bases, with 14 bases left in between. Points on this clone: Its cognate antigen is unknown.

The sequence was obtained from a man aged 60 to 69 with urothelial cancer. The sequenced sample was PBMCs, obtained around atezolizumab (anti-PD-L1) treatment. This chain uses TRBV5-5 with TRBJ1-5; perhaps TRBD1 as D (6 bases). CDR3 amino acids: CASSLLQGIGNQPQHF. CDR3 sequence (DNA): TGTGCCAGCAGCTTATTACAGGGAATTGGCAATCAGCCCCAGCATTTT.